The entry below describes one T cell receptor (beta chain). The sample is drawn from a study of blood T cell repertoires in COVID-19. Study information: There were acute and convalescent COVID-19 samples, and they came from the United States, Italy and Spain.

Profiled with immunoSEQ multiplex PCR; TCRdb holds only in-frame clones, not every one. The table records 100,000 to 150,000 clones, over 75% of them present only once. Germline V lookup: CDR1 ENHRY, CDR2 SYGVKD. The CDR3 runs to 15 residues. Trimming removed 0 bases at V and 4 bases at J, with 10 bases between. Specimen: peripheral blood. The V gene is TRBV10-3, the J gene TRBJ2-1; possibly TRBD1 for D (6 bases). The TCR sequence derives from a man aged 55 to 70 with acute or convalescent COVID-19. CDR3 in amino acids: CAISESTGKYNEQFF. The CDR3 bases are TGTGCCATCAGTGAGTCTACAGGGAAGTACAATGAGCAGTTCTTC.